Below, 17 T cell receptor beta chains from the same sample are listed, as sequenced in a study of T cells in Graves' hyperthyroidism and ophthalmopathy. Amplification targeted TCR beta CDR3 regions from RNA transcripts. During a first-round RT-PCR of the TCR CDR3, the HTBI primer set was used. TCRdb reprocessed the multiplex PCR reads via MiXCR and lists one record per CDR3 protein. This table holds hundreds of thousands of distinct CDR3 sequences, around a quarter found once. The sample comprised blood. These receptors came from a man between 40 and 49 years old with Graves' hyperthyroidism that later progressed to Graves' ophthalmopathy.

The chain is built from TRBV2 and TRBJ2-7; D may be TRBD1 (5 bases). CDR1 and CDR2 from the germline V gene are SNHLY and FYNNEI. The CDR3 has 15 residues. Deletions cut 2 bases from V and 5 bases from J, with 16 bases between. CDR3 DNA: TGTGCCAGCAGTGAAACGCAGGGTTCTTTCGACGAGCAGTACTTC. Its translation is CASSETQGSFDEQYF.

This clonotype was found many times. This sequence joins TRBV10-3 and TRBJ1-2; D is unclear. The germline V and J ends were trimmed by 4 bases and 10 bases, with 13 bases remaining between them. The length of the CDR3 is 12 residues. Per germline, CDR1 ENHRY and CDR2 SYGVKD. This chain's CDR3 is CAISGRGEVYTF. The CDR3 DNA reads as TGTGCCATCAGTGGTCGGGGAGAAGTCTACACCTTC.

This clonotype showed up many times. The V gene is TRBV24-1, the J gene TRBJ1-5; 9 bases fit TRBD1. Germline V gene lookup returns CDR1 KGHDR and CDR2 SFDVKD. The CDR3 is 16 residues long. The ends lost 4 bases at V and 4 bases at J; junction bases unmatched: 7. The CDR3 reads CATSDAGTGYNQPQHF. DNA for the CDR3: TGTGCCACCAGTGACGCCGGGACAGGGTATAATCAGCCCCAGCATTTT.

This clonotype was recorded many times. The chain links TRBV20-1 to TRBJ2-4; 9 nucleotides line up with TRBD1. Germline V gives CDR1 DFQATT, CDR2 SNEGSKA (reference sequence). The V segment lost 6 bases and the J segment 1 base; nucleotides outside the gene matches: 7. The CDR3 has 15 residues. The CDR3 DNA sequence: TGCAGTGCCTTGAGGACAGGGGAGGCCAAAAACATTCAGTACTTC. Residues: CSALRTGEAKNIQYF.

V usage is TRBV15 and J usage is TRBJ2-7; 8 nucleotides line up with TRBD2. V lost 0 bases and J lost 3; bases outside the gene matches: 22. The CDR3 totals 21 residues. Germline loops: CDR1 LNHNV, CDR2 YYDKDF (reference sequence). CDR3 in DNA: TGTGCCACCAGCAGAGATCGAACTAGCGGCATTCAACGAATCGGAATCTACGAGCAGTACTTC. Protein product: CATSRDRTSGIQRIGIYEQYF.

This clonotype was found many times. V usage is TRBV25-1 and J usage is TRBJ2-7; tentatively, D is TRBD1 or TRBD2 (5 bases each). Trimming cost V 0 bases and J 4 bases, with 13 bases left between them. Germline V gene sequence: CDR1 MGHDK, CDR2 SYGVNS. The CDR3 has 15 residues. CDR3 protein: CASSEYRPGSYEQYF. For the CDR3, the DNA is TGTGCCAGCAGTGAATATCGGCCAGGGAGTTACGAGCAGTACTTC.

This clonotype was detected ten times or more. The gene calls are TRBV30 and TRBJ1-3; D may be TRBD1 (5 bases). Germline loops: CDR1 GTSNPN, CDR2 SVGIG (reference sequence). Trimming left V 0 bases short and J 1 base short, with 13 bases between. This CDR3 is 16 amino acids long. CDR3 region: CAWSVWDAGSGNTIYF. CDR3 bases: TGTGCCTGGAGTGTTTGGGACGCCGGGTCTGGAAACACCATATATTTT.

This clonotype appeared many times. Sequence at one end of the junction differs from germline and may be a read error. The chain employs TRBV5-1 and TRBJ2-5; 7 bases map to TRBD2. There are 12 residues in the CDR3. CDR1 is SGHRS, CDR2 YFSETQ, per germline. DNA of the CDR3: TGCGCCAGCAGCTTGGCTGGCGGGAGTCCCAACTTC. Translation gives CASSLAGGSPNF.

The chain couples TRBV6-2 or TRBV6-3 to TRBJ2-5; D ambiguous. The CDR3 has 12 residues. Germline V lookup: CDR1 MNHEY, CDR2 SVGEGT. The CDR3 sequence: CVGGVLPETQYF. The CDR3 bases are TGTGTCGGCGGAGTTCTCCCTGAGACCCAGTACTTC.

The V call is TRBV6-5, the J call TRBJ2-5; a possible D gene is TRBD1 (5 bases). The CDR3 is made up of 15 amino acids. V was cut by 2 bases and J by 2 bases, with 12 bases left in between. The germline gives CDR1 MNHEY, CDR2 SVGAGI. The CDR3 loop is CASSYRGTRQETQYF. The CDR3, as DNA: TGTGCCAGCAGTTACAGGGGAACCCGTCAAGAGACCCAGTACTTC.

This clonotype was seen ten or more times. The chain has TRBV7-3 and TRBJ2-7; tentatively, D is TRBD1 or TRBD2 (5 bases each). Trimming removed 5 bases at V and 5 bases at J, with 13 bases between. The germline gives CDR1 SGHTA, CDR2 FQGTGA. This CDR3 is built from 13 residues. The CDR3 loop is CASSLDGDHEQYF. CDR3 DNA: TGTGCCAGCAGCCTAGATGGGGACCACGAGCAGTACTTC.

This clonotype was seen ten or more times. The CDR3 here is CSVEGPHPEAFF. DNA of the CDR3: TGCAGCGTTGAGGGCCCACACCCTGAAGCTTTCTTT. This sequence joins TRBV29-1 and TRBJ1-1; D is uncertain. This CDR3 contains 12 residues. CDR1 is SQVTM and CDR2 is ANQGSEA in the germline V gene. V was cut by 3 bases and J by 6 bases, with 11 bases left in between.

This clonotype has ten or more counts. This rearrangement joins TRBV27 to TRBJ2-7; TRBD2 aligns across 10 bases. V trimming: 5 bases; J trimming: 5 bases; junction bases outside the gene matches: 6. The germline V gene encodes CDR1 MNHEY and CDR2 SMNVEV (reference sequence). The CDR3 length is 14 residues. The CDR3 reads CASSLGLADNEQYF. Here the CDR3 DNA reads TGTGCCAGCAGTCTCGGACTAGCGGATAACGAGCAGTACTTC.

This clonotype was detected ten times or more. CDR3 sequence: CSASPHGAGGTEAFF. The CDR3 coding sequence is TGCAGTGCTTCCCCCCACGGGGCAGGGGGCACTGAAGCTTTCTTT. This chain links TRBV20-1 with TRBJ1-1, with 7 bases aligning to TRBD1. V lost 5 bases to trimming and J lost 4 bases; unmatched junction nucleotides: 13. The CDR3 is 15 amino acids. CDR1 is DFQATT and CDR2 is SNEGSKA in the germline V gene (reference sequence).

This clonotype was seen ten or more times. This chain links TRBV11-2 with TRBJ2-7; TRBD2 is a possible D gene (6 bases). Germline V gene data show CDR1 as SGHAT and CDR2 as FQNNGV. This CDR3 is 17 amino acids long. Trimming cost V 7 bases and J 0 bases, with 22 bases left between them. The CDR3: CASTTSLGTSSSYEQYF. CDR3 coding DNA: TGTGCCAGCACCACTAGTCTGGGGACTTCTAGCTCCTACGAGCAGTACTTC.

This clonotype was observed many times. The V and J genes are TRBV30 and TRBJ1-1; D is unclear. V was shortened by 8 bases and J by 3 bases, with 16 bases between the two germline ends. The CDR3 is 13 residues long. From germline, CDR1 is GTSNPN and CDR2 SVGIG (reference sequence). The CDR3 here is CAKVTPGDTEAFF. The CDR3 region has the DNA TGTGCCAAAGTAACCCCCGGGGACACTGAAGCTTTCTTT. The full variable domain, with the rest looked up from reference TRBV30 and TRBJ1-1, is SQTIHQWPATLVQPVGSPLSLECTVEGTSNPNLYWYRQAAGRGLQLLFYSVGIGQISSEVPQNLSASRPQDRQFILSSKKLLLSDSGFYLCAKVTPGDTEAFFGQGTRLTVV.

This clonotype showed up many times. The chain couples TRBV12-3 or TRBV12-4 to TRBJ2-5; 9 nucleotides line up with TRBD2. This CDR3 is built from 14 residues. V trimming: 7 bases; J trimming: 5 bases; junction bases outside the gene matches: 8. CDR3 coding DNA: TGTGCCAGCAATAGGAGCGGGAGGAGTGAGACCCAGTACTTC. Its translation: CASNRSGRSETQYF.